Described below is a single T cell receptor (beta chain) sequence and its context. No antigen is known for it. The sample originates from a study of T cell responses to AZD1222 COVID-19 vaccine. Study in general: Pooled together were second doses at about 4 or about 12 weeks. Whole-study findings and limits: Vaccination with two AZD1222 doses was followed by a rise in Spike-specific TCR breadth and depth. Epitopes outside B.1.351 and B.1.1.7 mutated regions reportedly drew nearly half of spike TCRs.

J gave up 1 base and V 4 bases, and 4 bases lay outside the gene matches. CDR1 and CDR2 (germline): ENHRY, SYGVKD. The CDR3 extends over 15 amino acids. The assay was immunoSEQ multiplex PCR, and TCRdb's table has in-frame clones only and misses some. The sample consists of 86,000 or so clones, more than 70% of them appearing once. The starting material was peripheral blood, obtained on day 0 of AZD1222 vaccination. The chain joins TRBV10-3 to TRBJ2-7; 10 bases align to TRBD1. This clonotype originated in an adult in good health. The CDR3 protein is CAISVDRGLSYEQYF. CDR3 DNA: TGTGCCATCAGTGTCGACAGGGGGCTGTCCTACGAGCAGTACTTC.